The 15 T cell receptor beta chains reported below all come from one sample, sequenced in a study of CD8 T cells in ankylosing spondylitis. TCRdb called the 5' RACE reads again in MiXCR, with one record for every CDR3 protein. Among over 30,000 distinct CDR3 sequences listed, more than 15% were seen once. Sequenced: blood. The receptors derive from a male donor with ankylosing spondylitis or in good health (not recorded which).

This clonotype was seen a few times. The chain combines TRBV4-3 with TRBJ2-2, with D tentatively TRBD1 (6 bases). The CDR3 totals 14 residues. With 1 base removed from V and 7 bases from J, the gap between germline ends came to 10 bases. Germline assignment: CDR1 LGHNA and CDR2 YSLEER. CDR3 DNA sequence: TGCGCCAGCAGCCAAGGTGCAGGGGTCGGGGAGCTGTTTTTT. This encodes CASSQGAGVGELFF.

J is TRBJ2-1 and V is TRBV20-1; 8 nucleotides match TRBD1. Trimming removed 5 bases from V and 1 base from J; junction bases left unmatched: 4. The CDR3 spans 14 residues. The germline gives CDR1 DFQATT, CDR2 SNEGSKA (reference sequence). The CDR3 spells CSAYRGRSYNEQFF. The CDR3 region has the DNA TGCAGTGCTTACAGGGGGAGGTCCTACAATGAGCAGTTCTTC.

There are a few counts of this clonotype. The chain joins TRBV5-1 to TRBJ1-4, with D tentatively TRBD1 (6 bases). Germline V gene lookup returns CDR1 SGHRS and CDR2 YFSETQ. The CDR3 sequence is 14 residues long. Trimming stripped 4 bases from V and 8 bases from J, with 15 bases between. CDR3 protein: CASSTLQGGEKLFF. CDR3 sequence (DNA): TGCGCCAGCAGCACCCTACAGGGTGGGGAAAAACTGTTTTTT.

This clonotype was detected only a few times. The J gene is TRBJ1-2, the V gene TRBV29-1; D gene uncertain. V was pared by 3 bases and J by 3 bases, with 8 bases between. CDR3 length equals 12 residues. Germline V lookup: CDR1 SQVTM, CDR2 ANQGSEA. CDR3 amino acids: CSVDRQDYGYTF. The CDR3 nucleotides read TGCAGCGTTGATAGGCAGGACTATGGCTACACCTTC.

This rearrangement joins TRBV29-1 to TRBJ2-6; 7 nucleotides line up with TRBD1. After removal of 7 bases from V and 3 bases from J, the junction contained 6 bases not matched to a gene. The germline gives CDR1 SQVTM, CDR2 ANQGSEA. The CDR3 contains 14 residues. CDR3 sequence reads: CSAPTGSGANVLTF. The DNA for the CDR3 is TGCAGCGCCCCGACAGGGAGTGGGGCCAACGTCCTGACTTTC. Using reference TRBV29-1 and TRBJ2-6 for the parts outside the CDR3, the full variable domain is SAVISQKPSRDICQRGTSLTIQCQVDSQVTMMFWYRQQPGQSLTLIATANQGSEATYESGFVIDKFPISRPNLTFSTLTVSNMSPEDSSIYLCSAPTGSGANVLTFGAGSRLTVL.

This clonotype was detected a few times. V usage is TRBV20-1 and J usage is TRBJ2-2, with D unclear. CDR1 and CDR2 from the germline V gene are DFQATT and SNEGSKA (reference sequence). The germline V and J ends were trimmed by 0 bases and 7 bases, with 3 bases remaining between them. The CDR3 covers 11 residues. Written as DNA, the CDR3 is TGCAGTGCTAGAGATGTCGGGGAGCTGTTTTTT. It encodes CSARDVGELFF.

This clonotype occurred a few times. The chain has TRBV12-3 or TRBV12-4 and TRBJ1-5; D unresolved. This CDR3 spans 14 amino acids. The V end lost 6 bases, the J end lost 0 bases, and 9 bases lay between the germline ends. CDR3 in amino acids: CASSPGVSNQPQHF. Written as DNA, the CDR3 is TGTGCCAGCAGCCCAGGAGTTAGCAATCAGCCCCAGCATTTT.

In its sample, this clonotype was seen a few times. The chain is built from TRBV29-1 and TRBJ2-7, with TRBD1 matching 8 bases. Per the germline V gene, CDR1 is SQVTM and CDR2 is ANQGSEA. The CDR3 spans 13 residues. J was trimmed by 9 bases and V by 7 bases; bases with no gene match: 14. CDR3 protein: CSAWDRPLRRQYF. The CDR3, as DNA: TGCAGCGCCTGGGACAGGCCACTCCGAAGGCAGTACTTC.

The table lists this clonotype with many counts. The rearrangement uses TRBV12-3 or TRBV12-4 and TRBJ2-2; 9 bases are a match to TRBD2. The V and J ends lost 5 bases and 2 bases, in that order; junction bases with no gene match: 3. This CDR3 has 15 residues. In DNA, the CDR3 is TGTGCCAGCAGTCTTAGCGGGGGTAACACCGGGGAGCTGTTTTTT. Translation gives CASSLSGGNTGELFF.

This clonotype has only a few counts. The chain is built from TRBV28 and TRBJ2-2; possibly TRBD1 for D (5 bases). V lost 2 bases and J lost 4, with 11 bases in between. The germline V gene has CDR1 MDHEN and CDR2 SYDVKM. This CDR3 region has 15 residues. CDR3 bases: TGTGCCAGCAGTTTACAGGGAAGGTTCACCGGGGAGCTGTTTTTT. It translates to CASSLQGRFTGELFF.

The rearrangement links TRBV12-3 or TRBV12-4 to TRBJ2-1; 8 nucleotides agree with TRBD2. V was pared by 7 bases and J by 5 bases, with 4 bases of the junction left unmatched. This CDR3 has 13 amino acids. The CDR3 DNA sequence: TGTGCCAGCAACACGGGGGGGAACAATGAGCAGTTCTTC. This sequence encodes CASNTGGNNEQFF.

The chain uses TRBV6-6 and TRBJ2-1; D is perhaps TRBD1 (6 bases). There are 16 residues in the CDR3. Trimming took off 2 bases at V and 7 bases at J, with 18 bases between the two ends. CDR1 is MNHNY, CDR2 SVGAGI, per germline (reference sequence). The CDR3 sequence: CASSYGGKGVMNEQFF. The CDR3 DNA sequence: TGTGCCAGCAGTTACGGTGGAAAGGGGGTGATGAATGAGCAGTTCTTC.

The V and J genes are TRBV7-3 and TRBJ2-3, with D possibly matching TRBD2 (7 bases). The CDR3 has 14 amino acids. The V and J ends lost 4 bases and 5 bases respectively, with 13 bases between them. CDR1 and CDR2 (germline): SGHTA, FQGTGA. This chain's CDR3 is CASSSRGARDTQYF. The CDR3 DNA reads as TGTGCCAGCAGCTCCCGGGGGGCCAGAGATACGCAGTATTTT.

This chain uses TRBV7-9 with TRBJ2-2, with no clear D. CDR3 length: 15 residues. Germline CDR1 and CDR2: SEHNR and FQNEAQ (reference sequence). With 4 bases removed from V and 1 base from J, the gap between germline ends came to 10 bases. The CDR3 region is CASSSTNRNTGELFF. As DNA, the CDR3 is TGTGCCAGCAGCTCAACTAACAGGAACACCGGGGAGCTGTTTTTT.

The chain couples TRBV12-3 or TRBV12-4 to TRBJ2-3; maybe TRBD1 (6 bases). The germline V and J ends were trimmed by 6 bases and 2 bases, with 12 bases remaining between them. This CDR3 has 14 residues. The DNA for the CDR3 is TGTGCCAGCAGCCGGGACAAGTTCACAGATACGCAGTATTTT. Translating gives CASSRDKFTDTQYF.